The 13 T cell receptor beta chains in this list originate from one sample, sequenced in a study of CD8+ T cells in alopecia areata. As to treatment: oral pan-JAK inhibitor, 5-10 mg twice daily. In each case, RNA was isolated and then reverse transcribed into cDNA as the sequencing template. The protocol was immunoSEQ multiplex PCR, while the TCRdb copy is restricted to in-frame clones and leaves out a portion. The table has about 160,000 clones, 60% to 75% seen once. This material consisted of CD4+ T cells sorted from blood, taken at week 24, from a patient treated with tofacitinib. The source of these receptors is a human donor with alopecia areata.

This chain joins TRBV5-1 and TRBJ2-3; 7 bases map to TRBD1. The germline gives CDR1 SGHRS, CDR2 YFSETQ. The CDR3 totals 15 residues. After removal of 4 bases from V and 4 bases from J, the junction contained 9 bases not matched to a gene. The CDR3: CASSSNRGAADTQYF. CDR3 bases: TGCGCCAGCAGCAGTAACAGGGGAGCTGCAGATACGCAGTATTTT.

The chain uses TRBV29-1 and TRBJ2-1; D is uncertain. Trimming took 4 bases from V and 5 from J, leaving 21 bases between them. The CDR3 is made up of 16 amino acids. Germline V lookup: CDR1 SQVTM, CDR2 ANQGSEA. The CDR3 DNA reads TGCAGCGTTGTCTGGCGTGAGCTCTTAATCGACAATGAGCAGTTCTTC. This codes for CSVVWRELLIDNEQFF.

V and J are TRBV5-1 and TRBJ2-7, with D possibly being TRBD1 (7 bases). Germline CDR1 is SGHRS and CDR2 is YFSETQ. This CDR3 comprises 15 residues. The V end lost 1 base, the J end lost 3 bases, and 14 bases lay between the germline ends. CDR3 in amino acids: CASSLRGDRSYEQYF. The CDR3 DNA is TGCGCCAGCAGCTTGAGGGGGGACAGAAGCTACGAGCAGTACTTC.

The rearrangement links TRBV15 to TRBJ2-3; D call uncertain. Trimming left V 0 bases short and J 4 bases short, with 5 bases between. This CDR3 region has 13 residues. From germline, CDR1 is LNHNV and CDR2 YYDKDF (reference sequence). CDR3 sequence reads: CATSRDLPDTQYF. CDR3 in DNA: TGTGCCACCAGCAGAGATCTACCAGATACGCAGTATTTT.

The chain uses TRBV29-1 and TRBJ1-1; 10 bases align to TRBD1. Unmatched junction bases numbered 10, after V lost 6 bases and J lost 3 bases. Germline V gives CDR1 SQVTM, CDR2 ANQGSEA. The length of the CDR3 is 15 residues. CDR3 residues: CSVPTGGRGDTEAFF. Written as DNA, the CDR3 is TGCAGCGTACCGACAGGGGGCCGAGGGGACACTGAAGCTTTCTTT.

The chain carries TRBV2 and TRBJ2-5; D gene uncertain. The CDR3 has 14 residues. V dropped 3 bases and J dropped 7 bases, with 15 bases sitting between them. Germline V CDR1 and CDR2: SNHLY, FYNNEI. This CDR3 reads CASSDLADLGTQYF. The CDR3 DNA reads TGTGCCAGCAGTGATCTGGCAGACCTAGGGACCCAGTACTTC.

The chain is built from TRBV27 and TRBJ2-7, with D hard to call. CDR1 is MNHEY, CDR2 SMNVEV, per germline (reference sequence). Deletions cut 4 bases from V and 2 bases from J, with 9 bases between. The CDR3 loop spans 13 amino acids. CDR3 sequence: CASSSTTTYEQYF. Written as DNA, the CDR3 is TGTGCCAGCAGTTCTACTACTACCTACGAGCAGTACTTC.

The V gene is TRBV29-1, the J gene TRBJ2-7; perhaps TRBD2 as D (6 bases). The germline V and J ends were trimmed by 6 bases and 0 bases, with 18 bases remaining between them. The CDR3 runs 15 residues. The germline gives CDR1 SQVTM, CDR2 ANQGSEA. The DNA for the CDR3 is TGCAGCGTCCGACGCGGGGAGACTCGCTCCTACGAGCAGTACTTC. Its protein product is CSVRRGETRSYEQYF.

V is TRBV10-3 and J is TRBJ1-6; the D gene is possibly TRBD1 (6 bases). CDR1 and CDR2 (germline): ENHRY, SYGVKD. There are 16 residues in the CDR3. Trimming removed 6 bases at V and 7 bases at J, with 19 bases between. The CDR3, as DNA: TGTGCCATCAGCCAGGGGACGGGCAACCAAAATTCACCCCTCCACTTT. Translating gives CAISQGTGNQNSPLHF.

CDR3 sequence (DNA): TGTGCCAGCAGCCAATCTAGCGGGAGGTACAATGAGCAGTTCTTC. The encoded protein is CASSQSSGRYNEQFF. The chain employs TRBV4-2 and TRBJ2-1; 11 nucleotides match TRBD2. The germline V gene has CDR1 LGHNA and CDR2 YNFKEQ. The CDR3 length is 15 residues. J gave up 4 bases and V 2 bases, and 1 base lay outside the gene matches.

The chain is built from TRBV15 and TRBJ1-5, with 7 bases lining up with TRBD1. The germline gives CDR1 LNHNV, CDR2 YYDKDF (reference sequence). V lost 3 bases to trimming and J lost 2 bases; unmatched junction nucleotides: 4. CDR3 length: 15 amino acids. The CDR3 region has the DNA TGTGCCACCAGCAGTCGCGGGACAGGCAATCAGCCCCAGCATTTT. The encoded protein is CATSSRGTGNQPQHF.

This chain joins TRBV5-1 and TRBJ2-6, with TRBD1 as a possible D gene (6 bases). V lost 4 bases, J lost 3 bases, and 20 bases lay in between. Germline CDR1 reads SGHRS; CDR2 reads YFSETQ. CDR3 length: 18 amino acids. The DNA for the CDR3 is TGCGCCAGCAGCGACGAACAGGGAGCCACTCGTGGGGCCAACGTCCTGACTTTC. Translated: CASSDEQGATRGANVLTF.

The chain carries TRBV29-1 and TRBJ2-3; D may be TRBD1 (5 bases). Germline V lookup: CDR1 SQVTM, CDR2 ANQGSEA. This CDR3 is built from 13 residues. Trimming removed 2 bases at V and 4 bases at J, with 10 bases between. The CDR3 region is CSVEHRNADTQYF. DNA of the CDR3: TGCAGCGTTGAACACAGGAATGCAGATACGCAGTATTTT.